This T cell receptor (beta chain) was sequenced in a study of blood T cell repertoires in COVID-19. Here immunoSEQ multiplex PCR was the method, and the copy in TCRdb shows in-frame clones only, minus some. Found here are under 110,000 clones, 76% of them singletons; the top ten hold 6.2%. This clone was detected many times. CDR1 is SGHRS and CDR2 is YFSETQ in the germline V gene. The junction had 11 bases not matched to a gene; V was cut back by 0 bases and J by 6 bases. The length of the CDR3 is 16 residues. This clonotype was obtained from a man aged 80 or over with COVID-19, enrolled during active disease. Source material: peripheral blood. This sequence joins TRBV5-1 and TRBJ2-7; 8 bases map to TRBD1. This CDR3 is CASSLVVGQGSGEQYF. CDR3 in DNA: TGCGCCAGCAGCTTGGTTGTCGGACAGGGATCCGGCGAGCAGTACTTC.